Each of the 18 T cell receptor beta chains below was sequenced from the same sample in a study of early T cells in non-severe SARS-CoV-2 infection (dated by TCRdb to the early 2020s). Libraries came from 5' RACE. The sequencer listed for this sample is NextSeq 500. The public reads were reprocessed in TCRdb via fastp at Q25 and MiXCR, keeping in-frame beta chains. Every distinct CDR3 protein forms one entry, paired with its most common genes and DNA. Across this sample there are 20,000 to 25,000 distinct CDR3 sequences, with around 6% seen only once. Jointly, the top ten make up 2% to 2.5% of the sample. Sequencing used whole blood. The receptors shown here come from an adult who was a healthcare worker with PCR-confirmed SARS-CoV-2 infection or an uninfected control (not recorded which).

The sample holds many counts of this clonotype. V and J are TRBV13 and TRBJ2-2, with unresolved D. The V end lost 3 bases, the J end lost 1 base, and 3 bases lay between the germline ends. The CDR3 runs to 13 residues. Germline V gene data show CDR1 as PRHDT and CDR2 as FYEKMQ (reference sequence). The CDR3 DNA is TGTGCCAGCAGCTTCGAGAACACCGGGGAGCTGTTTTTT. As protein: CASSFENTGELFF.

This clonotype was observed at least ten times. This chain joins TRBV5-4 and TRBJ2-3; 10 bases agree with TRBD1. Germline V gene lookup returns CDR1 SGHNT and CDR2 YYREEE (reference sequence). Unmatched junction bases numbered 5, after V lost 4 bases and J lost 3 bases. The CDR3 length is 15 residues. The CDR3 coding sequence is TGTGCCAGCAGCGCTCGACAGGGGGCAACAGATACGCAGTATTTT. Protein: CASSARQGATDTQYF.

This clonotype was seen at least ten times. The chain combines TRBV11-2 with TRBJ2-6, with no clear D. This CDR3 spans 12 amino acids. Germline V gene lookup returns CDR1 SGHAT and CDR2 FQNNGV. The V gene lost 5 bases and the J gene lost 4 bases, with 3 bases spanning the gap. CDR3 nucleotide sequence: TGTGCCAGCAGCGCAGGGGCCAACGTCCTGACTTTC. Translated, it gives CASSAGANVLTF. The full variable domain, in which reference TRBV11-2 and TRBJ2-6 provide the parts outside the CDR3, is EAGVAQSPRYKIIEKRQSVAFWCNPISGHATLYWYQQILGQGPKLLIQFQNNGVVDDSQLPKDRFSAERLKGVDSTLKIQPAKLEDSAVYLCASSAGANVLTFGAGSRLTVL.

This clonotype was observed at least ten times. The rearrangement joins TRBV28 to TRBJ2-2; 7 positions agree with TRBD1. The CDR3 length is 15 residues. The ends lost 6 bases at V and 0 bases at J; junction bases unmatched: 4. Per germline, CDR1 MDHEN and CDR2 SYDVKM. The CDR3 DNA is TGTGCCAGCAGAAACAGGGGTCCGAACACCGGGGAGCTGTTTTTT. Its protein product is CASRNRGPNTGELFF.

This clonotype was found once. Since no conserved phenylalanine or tryptophan closes the CDR3, a read error is the likely cause. The chain links TRBV18 to TRBJ1-1, with D perhaps TRBD1 (6 bases). The ends were cut back, 3 bases at V and 1 base at J, with 15 bases in the middle. Germline loops: CDR1 KGHSH, CDR2 LQKENI. The length of the CDR3 is 16 residues. The CDR3 loop is CASSPLPGHTNTEAFL. The CDR3 DNA reads as TGTGCCAGCTCACCGCTTCCGGGACACACGAACACTGAAGCTTTCTTA.

This clonotype was observed at least ten times. J is TRBJ2-1 and V is TRBV5-6; D remains unclear. V lost 2 bases to trimming and J lost 9 bases, with 6 bases between them. Germline CDR1 is SGHDT and CDR2 is YYEEEE. CDR3 length: 11 amino acids. DNA for the CDR3: TGTGCCAGCAGCTTTTGGGGTGAGCAGTTCTTC. Amino acids: CASSFWGEQFF.

This clonotype was observed many times. The V and J genes are TRBV5-6 and TRBJ1-1; 10 nucleotides align to TRBD1. Per the germline V gene, CDR1 is SGHDT and CDR2 is YYEEEE. After removal of 3 bases from V and 0 bases from J, the junction contained 5 bases not matched to a gene. The CDR3 runs to 16 residues. CDR3 sequence reads: CASSYGTGAMNTEAFF. The CDR3 coding sequence is TGTGCCAGCAGCTACGGGACAGGGGCCATGAACACTGAAGCTTTCTTT. The variable domain in full, with the rest retrieved from reference TRBV5-6 and TRBJ1-1, is DAGVTQSPTHLIKTRGQQVTLRCSPKSGHDTVSWYQQALGQGPQFIFQYYEEEERQRGNFPDRFSGHQFPNYSSELNVNALLLGDSALYLCASSYGTGAMNTEAFFGQGTRLTVV.

Ten or more counts support this clonotype. The rearrangement uses TRBV12-3 or TRBV12-4 and TRBJ1-4; 8 nucleotides line up with TRBD1. This CDR3 comprises 16 residues. Germline trimming cut 4 bases from V and 1 base from J; bases unmatched to any gene: 5. The CDR3: CASSYTGGRTNEKLFF. CDR3 DNA sequence: TGTGCCAGCAGTTATACAGGGGGTCGAACTAATGAAAAACTGTTTTTT.

In its sample, this clonotype was seen many times. This chain joins TRBV2 and TRBJ2-5; tentatively, D is TRBD1 or TRBD2 (5 bases each). Trimming removed 7 bases at V and 4 bases at J, with 16 bases between. Germline loops: CDR1 SNHLY, CDR2 FYNNEI. The CDR3 runs 14 residues. The CDR3 reads CASNRGPIGETQYF. DNA for the CDR3: TGTGCCAGCAATCGGGGCCCGATCGGAGAGACCCAGTACTTC.

About this clonotype itself: A much bigger clone sits one base away, suggesting this may be a read error. The chain carries TRBV28 and TRBJ2-1, with 9 bases fitting TRBD1. The germline gives CDR1 MDHEN, CDR2 SYDVKM. The CDR3 consists of 15 residues. CDR3: CASSLRGTGRNERFF. The CDR3 DNA reads TGTGCCAGCAGTTTGCGCGGGACAGGGAGGAATGAGCGGTTCTTC. The whole variable domain, remainder taken from reference TRBV28 and TRBJ2-1, is DVKVTQSSRYLVKRTGEKVFLECVQDMDHENMFWYRQDPGLGLRLIYFSYDVKMKEKGDIPEGYSVSREKKERFSLILESASTNQTSMYLCASSLRGTGRNERFFGPGTRLTVL.

This clonotype appeared many times. CDR3 nucleotide sequence: TGCAGTGCTACGCATTTTCGGGACAGGGACTTAGAAGCTTTCTTT. This gives the protein CSATHFRDRDLEAFF. The V call is TRBV20-1, the J call TRBJ1-1, with TRBD1 matching over 9 bases. V was pared by 4 bases and J by 8 bases, with 14 bases of the junction left unmatched. Germline V CDR1 and CDR2: DFQATT, SNEGSKA (reference sequence). The CDR3 has 15 amino acids.

This clonotype was seen at least ten times. CDR3 loop: CASMTRDYGYTF. The DNA for the CDR3 is TGTGCCAGTATGACAAGGGACTATGGCTACACCTTC. The chain joins TRBV19 to TRBJ1-2, with D uncertain. This CDR3 is built from 12 residues. Germline loops: CDR1 LNHDA, CDR2 SQIVND (reference sequence). With 7 bases removed from V and 3 bases from J, the gap between germline ends came to 9 bases.

This clonotype appeared many times. The chain has TRBV9 and TRBJ2-1, with D tentatively TRBD1 (6 bases). The length of the CDR3 is 16 residues. Trimming removed 4 bases at V and 5 bases at J, with 19 bases between. The germline V gene has CDR1 SGDLS and CDR2 YYNGEE. The DNA of the CDR3 is TGTGCCAGCAGCCGCCTCACTACAGGGCGGGACAATGAGCAGTTCTTC. Amino acids: CASSRLTTGRDNEQFF.

This clonotype was seen many times. The V call is TRBV6-1, the J call TRBJ2-7, with 10 positions matching TRBD1. The CDR3 extends over 20 amino acids. Unmatched junction bases numbered 22, after V lost 5 bases and J lost 3 bases. CDR1 is MNHNS, CDR2 SASEGT, per germline. The CDR3 region is CASSWEYGDRGRSTGYEQYF. The CDR3, as DNA: TGTGCCAGCAGTTGGGAGTATGGGGACAGGGGAAGGTCTACAGGCTACGAGCAGTACTTC.

This clonotype was counted at least ten times. The chain uses TRBV7-9 and TRBJ2-3; perhaps TRBD2 as D (5 bases). The CDR3 is 16 amino acids. Germline V gene lookup returns CDR1 SEHNR and CDR2 FQNEAQ (reference sequence). Between the trimmed V and J ends, which lost 1 base and 3 bases, there was a span of 14 bases. In DNA form, the CDR3 reads TGTGCCAGCAGCTTAGGGCGGGCCGTACCTACAGATACGCAGTATTTT. Its protein product is CASSLGRAVPTDTQYF.

This clonotype appeared many times. CDR3: CASSHSGGADLEQYF. Here the CDR3 DNA reads TGTGCCAGCAGCCATAGCGGGGGGGCCGATCTCGAGCAGTACTTC. The chain employs TRBV7-9 and TRBJ2-7, with 11 bases lining up with TRBD2. V lost 5 bases, J lost 6 bases, and 9 bases stayed unmatched. The germline gives CDR1 SEHNR, CDR2 FQNEAQ (reference sequence). This CDR3 has 15 residues.

This clonotype was found a few times. The V and J genes are TRBV4-2 and TRBJ1-3; the D is unclear. CDR1 is LGHNA and CDR2 is YNFKEQ in the germline V gene. The CDR3 is 15 residues long. V was shortened by 6 bases and J by 0 bases, with 12 bases between the two germline ends. CDR3 nucleotide sequence: TGTGCCAGCAGGCCACTAACAGACTCTGGAAACACCATATATTTT. This encodes CASRPLTDSGNTIYF.

This clonotype was seen repeatedly, ten times or more. This chain uses TRBV28 with TRBJ1-1, with D uncertain. The CDR3 contains 12 residues. Trimming shortened V by 5 bases and J by 6 bases, and 10 bases separated the two germline ends. Germline V gives CDR1 MDHEN, CDR2 SYDVKM. The CDR3 sequence is CASSPLGAEAFF. The CDR3 DNA sequence: TGTGCCAGCAGTCCCCTCGGGGCTGAAGCTTTCTTT.